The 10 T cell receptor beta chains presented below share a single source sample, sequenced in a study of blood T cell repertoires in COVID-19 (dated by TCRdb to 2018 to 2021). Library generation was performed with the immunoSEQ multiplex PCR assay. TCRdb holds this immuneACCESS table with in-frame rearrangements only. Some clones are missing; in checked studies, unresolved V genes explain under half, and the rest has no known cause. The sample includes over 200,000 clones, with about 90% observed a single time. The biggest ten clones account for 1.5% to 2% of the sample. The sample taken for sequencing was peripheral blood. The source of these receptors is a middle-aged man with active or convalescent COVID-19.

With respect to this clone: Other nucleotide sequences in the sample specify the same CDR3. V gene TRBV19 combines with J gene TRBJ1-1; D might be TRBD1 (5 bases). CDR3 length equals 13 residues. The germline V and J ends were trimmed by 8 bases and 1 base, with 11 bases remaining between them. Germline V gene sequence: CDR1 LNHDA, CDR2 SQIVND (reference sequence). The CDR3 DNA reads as TGTGCCAGTCGAGCGGGGCCGAACACTGAAGCTTTCTTT. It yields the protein CASRAGPNTEAFF.

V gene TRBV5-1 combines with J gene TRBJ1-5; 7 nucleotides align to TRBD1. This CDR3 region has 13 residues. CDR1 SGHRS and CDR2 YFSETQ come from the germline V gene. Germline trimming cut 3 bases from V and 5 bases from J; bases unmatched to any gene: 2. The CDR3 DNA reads TGCGCCAGCAGCTCCACAGGGGATCAGCCCCAGCATTTT. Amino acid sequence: CASSSTGDQPQHF.

The CDR3 sequence is CASRLSAGNIQYF. The CDR3 region has the DNA TGTGCCAGCAGGCTGAGTGCGGGAAACATTCAGTACTTC. This sequence joins TRBV12-3 or TRBV12-4 and TRBJ2-4, with D possibly TRBD2 on 5 matching bases. V shed 6 bases and J shed 6 bases, with 12 bases lying between them. The CDR3 contains 13 residues.

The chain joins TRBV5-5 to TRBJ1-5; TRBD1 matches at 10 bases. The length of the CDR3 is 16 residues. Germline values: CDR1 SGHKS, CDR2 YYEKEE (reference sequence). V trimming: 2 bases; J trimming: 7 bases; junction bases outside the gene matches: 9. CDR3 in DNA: TGTGCCAGCAGCTTCCGGGACAGGGGTTTCGGGCAGCCCCAGCATTTT. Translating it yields CASSFRDRGFGQPQHF.

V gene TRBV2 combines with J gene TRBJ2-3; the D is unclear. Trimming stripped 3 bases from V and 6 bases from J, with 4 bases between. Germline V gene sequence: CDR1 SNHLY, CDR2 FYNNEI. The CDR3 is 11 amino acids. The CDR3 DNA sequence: TGTGCCAGCAGTGATCTGGATACGCAGTATTTT. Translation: CASSDLDTQYF. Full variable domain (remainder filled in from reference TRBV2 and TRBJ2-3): EPEVTQTPSHQVTQMGQEVILRCVPISNHLYFYWYRQILGQKVEFLVSFYNNEISEKSEIFDDQFSVERPDGSNFTLKIRSTKLEDSAMYFCASSDLDTQYFGPGTRLTVL.

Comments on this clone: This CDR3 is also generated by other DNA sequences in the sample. In DNA, the CDR3 is TGTGCCAGTAGTATCAGCGGGTCGAGTTACAATGAGCAGTTCTTC. Translated, it gives CASSISGSSYNEQFF. V usage is TRBV19 and J usage is TRBJ2-1; D might be TRBD2 (6 bases). Trimming shortened V by 3 bases and J by 4 bases, and 13 bases separated the two germline ends. The CDR3 consists of 15 residues. The germline V gene encodes CDR1 LNHDA and CDR2 SQIVND (reference sequence).

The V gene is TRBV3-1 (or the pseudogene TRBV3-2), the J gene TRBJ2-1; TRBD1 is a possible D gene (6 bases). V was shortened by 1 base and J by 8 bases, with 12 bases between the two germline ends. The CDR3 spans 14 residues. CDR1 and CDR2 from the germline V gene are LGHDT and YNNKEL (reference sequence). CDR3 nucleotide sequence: TGTGCCAGCAGCCAAGCTGCCAGGGGTGATGAGCAGTTCTTC. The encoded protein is CASSQAARGDEQFF.

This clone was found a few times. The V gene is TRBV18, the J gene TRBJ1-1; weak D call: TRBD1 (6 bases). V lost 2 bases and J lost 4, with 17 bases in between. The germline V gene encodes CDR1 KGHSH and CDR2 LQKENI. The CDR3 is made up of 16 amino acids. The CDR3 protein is CASSPTGTQTTTEAFF. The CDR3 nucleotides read TGTGCCAGCTCACCAACCGGGACACAGACGACCACTGAAGCTTTCTTT.

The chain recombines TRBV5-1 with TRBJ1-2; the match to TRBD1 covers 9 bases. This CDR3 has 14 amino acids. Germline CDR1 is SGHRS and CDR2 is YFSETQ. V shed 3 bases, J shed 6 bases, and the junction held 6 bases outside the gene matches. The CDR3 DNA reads TGCGCCAGCAGCTCCTCGGGGACAGGGCATGGCTACACCTTC. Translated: CASSSSGTGHGYTF.

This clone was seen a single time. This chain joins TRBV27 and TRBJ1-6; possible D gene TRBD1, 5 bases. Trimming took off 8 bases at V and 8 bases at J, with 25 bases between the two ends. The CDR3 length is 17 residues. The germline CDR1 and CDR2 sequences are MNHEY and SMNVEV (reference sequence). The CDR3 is CASLKTWDSTQDSPLHF. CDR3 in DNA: TGTGCCAGCTTAAAGACCTGGGACTCCACTCAGGATTCACCCCTCCACTTT.